This entry lists 10 T cell receptor beta chains sequenced from one sample in a study of OX40 agonist ivuxolimab in advanced cancers. Profiled with immunoSEQ multiplex PCR; TCRdb holds only in-frame clones, not every one. The table has 71,000 or so clones, 65% to 85% seen once. The sample consisted of CD4+ or CD8+ T cells sorted from blood, taken in a trial of the OX40 agonist ivuxolimab. These receptors came from an adult with an advanced solid tumor such as melanoma, head and neck, liver or kidney cancer.

The rearrangement joins TRBV25-1 to TRBJ1-5; 9 positions agree with TRBD1. The CDR3 consists of 15 residues. V lost 6 bases to trimming and J lost 5 bases; unmatched junction nucleotides: 8. Germline V gene sequence: CDR1 MGHDK, CDR2 SYGVNS. The CDR3 DNA reads TGTGCCAGCAGCCTCACAGGGGGCGTGGATCAGCCCCAGCATTTT. Translation gives CASSLTGGVDQPQHF.

This clone was detected a few times. The chain couples TRBV28 to TRBJ1-1, with D possibly matching TRBD1 (6 bases). The CDR3 covers 13 residues. CDR1 and CDR2 (germline): MDHEN, SYDVKM. Between the trimmed V and J ends, which lost 1 base and 7 bases, there was a span of 10 bases. The DNA of the CDR3 is TGTGCCAGCAGTTTATTACAGGACAGTGAAGCTTTCTTT. This sequence encodes CASSLLQDSEAFF.

This clone was picked up many times. V and J are TRBV14 and TRBJ2-3; D perhaps matches TRBD2 (6 bases). Germline CDR1 reads SGHDN; CDR2 reads FVKESK. This CDR3 region has 17 residues. The V and J ends lost 0 bases and 0 bases respectively, with 13 bases between them. The CDR3 nucleotides read TGTGCCAGCAGCCAAGATGCGGCAGGGACTAGCACAGATACGCAGTATTTT. Residues: CASSQDAAGTSTDTQYF.

This clone has a handful of counts. The V and J genes are TRBV6-5 and TRBJ2-2; possibly TRBD1 for D (5 bases). V was clipped by 0 bases and J by 6 bases, with 14 bases between them. The CDR3 loop spans 16 amino acids. Germline lookup yields CDR1 MNHEY and CDR2 SVGAGI. The CDR3 sequence is CASSYSPGWVAGELFF. The CDR3 nucleotides read TGTGCCAGCAGTTACTCGCCAGGGTGGGTCGCCGGGGAGCTGTTTTTT.

The CDR3: CASSPYRASGGVRGTQYF. In DNA form, the CDR3 reads TGTGCCAGCAGCCCATACAGGGCTAGCGGGGGGGTAAGAGGTACGCAGTATTTT. This chain uses TRBV7-3 with TRBJ2-3; 12 bases are shared with TRBD2. The CDR3 loop spans 18 amino acids. Germline lookup yields CDR1 SGHTA and CDR2 FQGTGA. V gave up 5 bases and J gave up 8 bases; unmatched junction bases: 17. The full variable domain, its missing parts supplied by reference TRBV7-3 and TRBJ2-3, is GAGVSQTPSNKVTEKGKYVELRCDPISGHTALYWYRQSLGQGPEFLIYFQGTGAADDSGLPNDRFFAVRPEGSVSTLKIQRTERGDSAVYLCASSPYRASGGVRGTQYFGPGTRLTVL.

V is TRBV4-2 and J is TRBJ2-1, with TRBD2 matching over 12 bases. J lost 7 bases, V lost 6 bases, and 7 bases had no gene match. The CDR3 is 15 amino acids. Germline lookup yields CDR1 LGHNA and CDR2 YNFKEQ. As DNA, the CDR3 is TGTGCCAGCAGTCCCGGGACTAGCGGGTATAATGAGCAGTTCTTC. Its protein product is CASSPGTSGYNEQFF.

The chain combines TRBV5-5 with TRBJ2-3; a weak D match, TRBD1 (6 bases). Germline lookup yields CDR1 SGHKS and CDR2 YYEKEE (reference sequence). Deletions cut 3 bases from V and 2 bases from J, with 10 bases between. The CDR3 runs 14 residues. The CDR3 nucleotides are TGTGCCAGCAGCTCAGGGGAATACACAGATACGCAGTATTTT. Encoded protein: CASSSGEYTDTQYF. The variable domain in full, with the rest retrieved from reference TRBV5-5 and TRBJ2-3, is DAGVTQSPTHLIKTRGQQVTLRCSPISGHKSVSWYQQVLGQGPQFIFQYYEKEERGRGNFPDRFSARQFPNYSSELNVNALLLGDSALYLCASSSGEYTDTQYFGPGTRLTVL.

This chain links TRBV7-9 with TRBJ1-4, with 9 bases identical to TRBD1. V was pared by 5 bases and J by 8 bases, with 6 bases of the junction left unmatched. Per germline, CDR1 SEHNR and CDR2 FQNEAQ (reference sequence). The CDR3 contains 14 residues. CDR3 amino acids: CASSGDRGDEKLFF. CDR3 nucleotides: TGTGCCAGCAGCGGAGACAGGGGGGACGAAAAACTGTTTTTT.

The J gene is TRBJ1-1, the V gene TRBV6-5; TRBD1 matches 7 bases. V lost 7 bases and J lost 4; bases outside the gene matches: 6. CDR3 length: 13 residues. Germline V CDR1 and CDR2: MNHEY, SVGAGI. CDR3 sequence: CASITGAPTEAFF. As DNA, the CDR3 is TGTGCCAGCATAACAGGGGCCCCCACTGAAGCTTTCTTT.

The V call is TRBV6-5, the J call TRBJ1-1; 9 nucleotides match TRBD1. Germline CDR1 reads MNHEY; CDR2 reads SVGAGI. The CDR3 extends over 13 amino acids. CDR3 loop: CATYRGRVTEAFF. CDR3 nucleotide sequence: TGTGCAACATACAGGGGGCGAGTTACTGAAGCTTTCTTT.